The 9 T cell receptor beta chains given below trace back to one sample, sequenced in a study of T cell responses to AZD1222 COVID-19 vaccine. Assay used: immunoSEQ multiplex PCR; TCRdb lists only in-frame clones, some missing. The sample comprises approximately 150,000 clones, about 90% of which are singletons, and roughly 10% rests with the top ten. The sequencing here drew on peripheral blood, taken 28 days after the second AZD1222 dose. The receptors shown here come from an adult who received the AZD1222 COVID-19 vaccine.

The J gene is TRBJ2-7, the V gene TRBV10-2; no firm D call. The CDR3 totals 12 residues. Trimming cost V 2 bases and J 7 bases, with 9 bases left between them. Germline values: CDR1 WSHSY, CDR2 SAAADI. CDR3 in DNA: TGCGCCAGCAGTGAGGCTATGAGGGAGCAGTACTTC. Protein: CASSEAMREQYF.

This chain joins TRBV15 and TRBJ2-2, with a possible D match to TRBD2 (6 bases). With 8 bases removed from V and 1 base from J, the gap between germline ends came to 11 bases. Germline CDR1 reads LNHNV; CDR2 reads YYDKDF (reference sequence). The CDR3 is made up of 14 amino acids. The CDR3 coding sequence is TGTGCCACCCGAGGGACTGAGAACACCGGGGAGCTGTTTTTT. Translated: CATRGTENTGELFF.

The chain uses TRBV19 and TRBJ1-1; D is uncertain. The CDR3 runs to 13 residues. Per germline, CDR1 LNHDA and CDR2 SQIVND (reference sequence). V gave up 4 bases and J gave up 5 bases, with 11 bases separating them. DNA for the CDR3: TGTGCCAGTAGTAACGGGCCGGGGACTGAAGCTTTCTTT. Translating it yields CASSNGPGTEAFF. The entire variable domain, with the rest obtained from reference TRBV19 and TRBJ1-1, is as follows: DGGITQSPKYLFRKEGQNVTLSCEQNLNHDAMYWYRQDPGQGLRLIYYSQIVNDFQKGDIAEGYSVSREKKESFPLTVTSAQKNPTAFYLCASSNGPGTEAFFGQGTRLTVV.

The gene calls are TRBV19 and TRBJ1-1; D is perhaps TRBD1 (6 bases). The CDR3 is 14 residues long. V lost 6 bases to trimming and J lost 0 bases, with 11 bases between them. Germline lookup yields CDR1 LNHDA and CDR2 SQIVND (reference sequence). The CDR3 DNA sequence: TGTGCCAGTAGAGTGGACAGTTTGAACACTGAAGCTTTCTTT. Its translation is CASRVDSLNTEAFF.

The chain joins TRBV5-8 to TRBJ1-1; D call uncertain. Germline assignment: CDR1 SGHTS and CDR2 YDEGEE. The CDR3 consists of 18 residues. V gave up 0 bases and J gave up 4 bases, with 22 bases separating them. This chain's CDR3 is CASSLVKSSGGVGTEAFF. In nucleotides, the CDR3 is TGTGCCAGCAGCTTGGTCAAATCTTCCGGTGGTGTTGGCACTGAAGCTTTCTTT.

The chain employs TRBV7-9 and TRBJ1-5; 7 bases line up with TRBD1. V gave up 4 bases and J gave up 6 bases; unmatched junction bases: 3. CDR3 length: 13 amino acids. From germline, CDR1 is SEHNR and CDR2 FQNEAQ (reference sequence). The CDR3 reads CASSSTGSQPQHF. CDR3 bases: TGTGCCAGCAGCTCGACAGGGAGTCAGCCCCAGCATTTT.

The chain combines TRBV4-2 with TRBJ1-5; D is possibly TRBD1 (5 bases). Looked up from germline, CDR1 is LGHNA and CDR2 is YNFKEQ. This CDR3 has 16 residues. The V end was cut by 0 bases, the J end by 0 bases, with 9 bases between. CDR3 protein: CASSQDQGYSNQPQHF. The CDR3 nucleotides read TGTGCCAGCAGCCAAGATCAGGGTTATAGCAATCAGCCCCAGCATTTT.

V and J are TRBV7-9 and TRBJ1-4, with no clear D. CDR3 length: 15 amino acids. CDR1 is SEHNR, CDR2 FQNEAQ, per germline (reference sequence). Trimming removed 4 bases from V and 8 bases from J, with 17 bases in between. CDR3 DNA: TGTGCCAGCAGCTCCGAGGGCTCCGTCGCGGAAAAACTGTTTTTT. Encoded protein: CASSSEGSVAEKLFF.

The chain couples TRBV5-5 to TRBJ1-5; D gene ambiguous. Germline CDR1 reads SGHKS; CDR2 reads YYEKEE (reference sequence). Trimming left V 1 base short and J 5 bases short, with 7 bases between. The CDR3 is 13 amino acids. The CDR3 protein is CASSLRADQPQHF. The DNA of the CDR3 is TGTGCCAGCAGCTTGCGGGCAGATCAGCCCCAGCATTTT.